These 7 T cell receptor beta chains came from one sample sequenced in a study of regulatory T cells in long-lasting Graves disease. In building TCR beta libraries, iRepertoire HTBI primers were used together with Arm-PCR of CDR3 regions. TCRdb fed the multiplex PCR reads into MiXCR, producing one record per CDR3 protein. The sample lists about half a million distinct CDR3 sequences, around 13% seen once, with more than 8% in the top ten. Documented time point: newly diagnosed GD, antithyroid drugs for less than 3 months. Making the TCR library involved RNA that had been extracted from PBMCs. These data also featured in a second study, about T cells in Graves' hyperthyroidism and ophthalmopathy.

Here the sequenced sample was peripheral blood mononuclear cells (PBMCs), taken at new diagnosis, from a patient treated with antithyroid drugs. The receptors come from a woman aged 25 to 39 with Graves disease.

This clonotype was picked up a small number of times. The chain links TRBV11-2 to TRBJ2-3; TRBD1 matches 8 bases. V lost 5 bases, J lost 5 bases, and 6 bases stayed unmatched. The germline V gene has CDR1 SGHAT and CDR2 FQNNGV. The CDR3 consists of 14 residues. The CDR3 coding sequence is TGTGCCAGCAGCACGATAACAGGGGGAGATACGCAGTATTTT. Its translation: CASSTITGGDTQYF.

The gene calls are TRBV27 and TRBJ2-1; D is perhaps TRBD1 (7 bases). Germline V CDR1 and CDR2: MNHEY, SMNVEV (reference sequence). Between the trimmed V and J ends, which lost 5 bases and 7 bases, there was a span of 18 bases. CDR3 size: 15 residues. CDR3 nucleotides: TGTGCCAGCAGTCTACTGCGGAGGGGGCGAAATGAGCAGTTCTTC. Translating it yields CASSLLRRGRNEQFF.

This clonotype was observed at least ten times. The chain links TRBV27 to TRBJ2-2, with D hard to call. CDR3 length: 12 amino acids. V was trimmed by 3 bases and J by 7 bases, leaving 6 bases between them. CDR1 and CDR2 from the germline V gene are MNHEY and SMNVEV (reference sequence). In DNA form, the CDR3 reads TGTGCCAGCAGTTTTTGGTACGGGGAGCTGTTTTTT. This sequence encodes CASSFWYGELFF.

In this sample, this clonotype turned up a few times. The chain couples TRBV9 to TRBJ1-2; no firm D call. The V end was cut by 0 bases, the J end by 2 bases, with 8 bases between. Germline lookup yields CDR1 SGDLS and CDR2 YYNGEE. The CDR3 has 14 residues. CDR3 sequence reads: CASSVATGNYGYTF. In DNA, the CDR3 is TGTGCCAGCAGCGTAGCGACGGGGAACTATGGCTACACCTTC.

This clonotype has more than one count but fewer than ten. The chain links TRBV10-3 to TRBJ2-1; D uncertain. Germline V gives CDR1 ENHRY, CDR2 SYGVKD. Trimming left V 3 bases short and J 0 bases short, with 6 bases between. The CDR3 extends over 14 amino acids. CDR3 protein: CAISDYSSYNEQFF. DNA of the CDR3: TGTGCCATCAGTGACTACAGCTCCTACAATGAGCAGTTCTTC.

The J gene is TRBJ2-1, the V gene TRBV29-1; 12 bases are shared with TRBD2. The length of the CDR3 is 15 residues. V lost 4 bases, J lost 6 bases, and 7 bases stayed unmatched. Germline loops: CDR1 SQVTM, CDR2 ANQGSEA. CDR3 nucleotides: TGCAGCGTTGGGGGACTAGCGGGTAGGGTCAATGAGCAGTTCTTC. It codes for CSVGGLAGRVNEQFF.

The sample holds many counts of this clonotype. The CDR3 loop is CAILLAGPNTDTQYF. The CDR3 DNA follows: TGTGCCATCCTGCTGGCGGGACCCAACACAGATACGCAGTATTTT. The rearrangement links TRBV28 to TRBJ2-3; D is possibly TRBD2 (6 bases). Trimming cost V 10 bases and J 2 bases, with 19 bases left between them. Germline V gene sequence: CDR1 MDHEN, CDR2 SYDVKM. This CDR3 comprises 15 residues.